A single sample gave rise to the 8 T cell receptor beta chains below, sequenced in a study of blood T cells in healthy people across ages. With a J-beta primer mix and a sample-barcoded 5' primer, a second PCR ran about 7 to 12 cycles. TCRdb re-called the 5' RACE reads with MiXCR, one entry per CDR3 protein. Among 1.8 million or so distinct CDR3 sequences listed, around 42% were seen once. Sequencing used blood. The receptors were gathered from a human donor in good health.

The V and J genes are TRBV27 and TRBJ2-3; 11 nucleotides agree with TRBD2. V dropped 0 bases and J dropped 0; count of bases not matched to a gene: 14. CDR1 is MNHEY and CDR2 is SMNVEV in the germline V gene (reference sequence). This CDR3 spans 21 amino acids. The DNA of the CDR3 is TGTGCCAGCAGTTTATCTCCCCTAGCGGGGGGAAAAATCCCTAGCACAGATACGCAGTATTTT. Amino acids: CASSLSPLAGGKIPSTDTQYF.

This clonotype has just a few counts. The genes are TRBV4-1 and TRBJ2-3; 10 nucleotides align to TRBD2. The V and J ends lost 4 bases and 0 bases, in that order; junction bases with no gene match: 10. CDR3 length equals 18 residues. CDR1 is MGHRA, CDR2 YSYEKL, per germline. The CDR3 spells CASSRLAGATSSTDTQYF. In nucleotides, the CDR3 is TGCGCCAGCAGCCGTCTAGCGGGGGCCACCTCTAGCACAGATACGCAGTATTTT.

This chain connects TRBV20-1 to TRBJ2-1, with TRBD1 as a possible D gene (5 bases). Trimming took off 0 bases at V and 13 bases at J, with 16 bases between the two ends. The CDR3 has 13 amino acids. The germline V gene has CDR1 DFQATT and CDR2 SNEGSKA (reference sequence). CDR3 protein: CSAREGARETQFF. The CDR3 bases are TGCAGTGCTAGAGAAGGGGCTCGAGAGACCCAGTTCTTC.

This clonotype was counted ten times or more. The gene calls are TRBV5-1 and TRBJ2-6; D may be TRBD1 or TRBD2 (5 bases each). Trimming stripped 2 bases from V and 2 bases from J, with 11 bases between. Germline-derived CDR1 and CDR2 are SGHRS and YFSETQ. The CDR3 contains 16 residues. In DNA, the CDR3 is TGCGCCAGCAGCTTTCCAGGGCGGGCTGGGGCCAACGTCCTGACTTTC. Translated, it gives CASSFPGRAGANVLTF.

This clonotype was seen a few times. The chain combines TRBV7-8 with TRBJ1-4; the D gene is possibly TRBD1 (5 bases). The CDR3 sequence is 15 residues long. Deletions cut 2 bases from V and 8 bases from J, with 15 bases between. The germline gives CDR1 SGHVS, CDR2 FQNEAQ. CDR3 DNA: TGTGCCAGCAGCTTACTTCTGACAGATAAGGAAAAACTGTTTTTT. It codes for CASSLLLTDKEKLFF.

This chain joins TRBV20-1 and TRBJ1-2; tentative D call: TRBD1 (5 bases). The CDR3 spans 13 residues. Trimming left V 5 bases short and J 5 bases short, with 15 bases between. Germline CDR1 DFQATT, CDR2 SNEGSKA (reference sequence). The CDR3 nucleotides read TGCAGTGCTCAAGGGGTAGCGGGGTATGGCTACACCTTC. It translates to CSAQGVAGYGYTF.

This clonotype was seen repeatedly, ten times or more. The chain couples TRBV6-6 to TRBJ2-1; TRBD2 matches at 13 bases. Germline V CDR1 and CDR2: MNHNY, SVGAGI (reference sequence). V lost 6 bases, J lost 7 bases, and 6 bases stayed unmatched. The CDR3 loop spans 15 amino acids. The CDR3 loop is CASSPTSGGANEQFF. The CDR3 coding sequence is TGTGCCAGCAGCCCTACTAGCGGGGGGGCGAATGAGCAGTTCTTC.

The chain employs TRBV14 and TRBJ1-2; D remains unclear. Trimming took off 0 bases at V and 3 bases at J, with 5 bases between the two ends. Germline V gene sequence: CDR1 SGHDN, CDR2 FVKESK. The CDR3 spans 13 residues. CDR3 DNA sequence: TGTGCCAGCAGCCAAGAGACATACTATGGCTACACCTTC. Its translation: CASSQETYYGYTF.